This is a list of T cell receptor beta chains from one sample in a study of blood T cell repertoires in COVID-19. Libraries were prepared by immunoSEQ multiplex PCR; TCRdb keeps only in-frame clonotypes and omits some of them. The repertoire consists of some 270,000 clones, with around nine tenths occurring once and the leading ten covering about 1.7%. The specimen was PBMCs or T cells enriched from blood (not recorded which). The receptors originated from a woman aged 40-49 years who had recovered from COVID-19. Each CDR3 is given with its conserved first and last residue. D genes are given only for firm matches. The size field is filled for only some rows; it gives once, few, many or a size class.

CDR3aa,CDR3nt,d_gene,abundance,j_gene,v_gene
CAISESQTGGDTIYF,TGTGCCATCAGTGAGTCACAGACGGGGGGCGACACCATATATTTT,NA,few,TRBJ1-3,TRBV10-3
CSAADRFNTEAFF,TGCAGCGCGGCGGACAGATTCAACACTGAAGCTTTCTTT,NA,NA,TRBJ1-1,TRBV29-1
CASSLLNTEAFF,TGTGCCAGCAGCTTATTAAACACTGAAGCTTTCTTT,NA,NA,TRBJ1-1,TRBV7-6
CASSHSSPGITEAFF,TGCGCCAGCAGCCATAGCAGTCCCGGGATCACTGAAGCTTTCTTT,NA,NA,TRBJ1-1,TRBV4-1
CSAIEIETQYF,TGCAGTGCCATAGAGATTGAGACCCAGTACTTC,NA,NA,TRBJ2-5,TRBV20-1
CASSYLPGRGKYSGANVLTF,TGTGCCAGTAGCTACCTGCCCGGCAGGGGGAAGTACTCTGGGGCCAACGTCCTGACTTTC,TRBD1,NA,TRBJ2-6,TRBV19
CASSLVATGLSYEQYF,TGCGCCAGCAGCTTGGTCGCGACAGGATTATCCTACGAGCAGTACTTC,NA,NA,TRBJ2-7,TRBV5-1
CASSQGLGGVRYEQFF,TGCGCCAGCAGCCAAGGCTTGGGGGGGGTTAGGTATGAGCAGTTCTTC,TRBD2,NA,TRBJ2-1,TRBV4-3
CASSILRASGRGTGELFF,TGTGCCAGTAGTATCCTTCGGGCTAGCGGGAGGGGGACCGGGGAGCTGTTTTTT,TRBD2,NA,TRBJ2-2,TRBV19
CASSFTGGMDTIYF,TGTGCCAGCAGCTTCACAGGGGGCATGGACACCATATATTTT,TRBD1,NA,TRBJ1-3,TRBV7-9
CASRVTSGRYEQYF,TGTGCCAGCAGGGTGACTAGCGGGAGATACGAGCAGTACTTC,TRBD2,NA,TRBJ2-7,TRBV6-5
CASSLTGGRTDTQYF,TGTGCCAGCAGCCTCACCGGCGGGCGGACAGATACGCAGTATTTT,NA,once,TRBJ2-3,TRBV3-1/TRBV3-2
CAWTYGQRYEQYF,TGTGCCTGGACATACGGACAGCGCTATGAGCAGTACTTC,NA,NA,TRBJ2-7,TRBV30
CASSLVQGSDTQYF,TGTGCCAGCAGCTTAGTCCAGGGTTCAGATACGCAGTATTTT,NA,NA,TRBJ2-3,TRBV11-2
CASRLGTGVGYTF,TGTGCCAGCAGGCTCGGAACGGGGGTTGGCTACACCTTC,NA,NA,TRBJ1-2,TRBV12-3/TRBV12-4
CASSFLGNTIYF,TGTGCCAGCAGCTTTCTTGGAAACACCATATATTTT,NA,NA,TRBJ1-3,TRBV5-8
CASSTGQADEKLFF,TGTGCCAGTAGTACAGGACAGGCGGATGAAAAACTGTTTTTT,TRBD1,NA,TRBJ1-4,TRBV19
CASQTGGVSYNEQFF,TGTGCCAGTCAAACCGGGGGGGTCTCCTACAATGAGCAGTTCTTC,TRBD2,NA,TRBJ2-1,TRBV19
CSVKTSGVTDTQYF,TGCAGCGTTAAGACTAGCGGCGTCACAGATACGCAGTATTTT,TRBD2,NA,TRBJ2-3,TRBV29-1
CASRMGGSGYTF,TGTGCCAGCAGAATGGGGGGATCCGGCTACACCTTC,NA,NA,TRBJ1-2,TRBV6-6
CASATTGGIDNEQYF,TGTGCTAGTGCCACGACCGGGGGGATAGACAACGAGCAGTACTTC,TRBD2,once,TRBJ2-7,TRBV12-5
CAWSQTGTGGSPLHF,TGTGCCTGGAGTCAGACCGGGACAGGGGGTTCACCCCTCCACTTT,TRBD1,NA,TRBJ1-6,TRBV30
CASSQVKGAPGEKLFF,TGCGCCAGCAGCCAAGTAAAAGGGGCGCCAGGGGAAAAACTGTTTTTT,NA,NA,TRBJ1-4,TRBV4-3
CASSLPSNTGELFF,TGTGCCAGCAGCCTCCCCTCGAACACCGGGGAGCTGTTTTTT,NA,NA,TRBJ2-2,TRBV3-1/TRBV3-2
CASSSAGSNEQFF,TGCGCCAGCAGCTCCGCGGGGTCCAATGAGCAGTTCTTC,NA,NA,TRBJ2-1,TRBV5-1
CASSSAADRGTEAFF,TGTGCCAGCAGCTCGGCGGCAGACAGGGGTACTGAAGCTTTCTTT,TRBD1,once,TRBJ1-1,TRBV7-2